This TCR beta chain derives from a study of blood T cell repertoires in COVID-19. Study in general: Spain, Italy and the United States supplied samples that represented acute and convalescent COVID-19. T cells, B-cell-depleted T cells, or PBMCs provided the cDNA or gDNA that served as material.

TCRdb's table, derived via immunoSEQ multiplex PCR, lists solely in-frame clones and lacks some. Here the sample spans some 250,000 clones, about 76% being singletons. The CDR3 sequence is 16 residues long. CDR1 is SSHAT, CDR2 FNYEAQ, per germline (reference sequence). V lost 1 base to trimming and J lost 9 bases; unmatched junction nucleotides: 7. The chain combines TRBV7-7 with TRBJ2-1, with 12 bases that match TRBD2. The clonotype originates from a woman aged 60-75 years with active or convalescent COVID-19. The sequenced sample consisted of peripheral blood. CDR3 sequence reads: CASSLVPSGGVGEQFF. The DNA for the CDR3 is TGTGCCAGCAGCTTAGTGCCTAGCGGGGGGGTCGGTGAGCAGTTCTTC.